The following is a T cell receptor (beta chain) sequence with its context. These data belong to a study of blood T cell repertoires in COVID-19. Looking at the study overall: COVID-19 samples collected from the United States, Italy and Spain covered acute and convalescent phases. The analysed material was cDNA or gDNA that came from T cells, B-cell-depleted T cells, or PBMCs.

Per the original methods: Counts of nucleated cells, estimated from reference gene primer amplification, were obtained. Generated by immunoSEQ multiplex PCR, the TCRdb table keeps only in-frame clones and is missing some. D and trimming were read from the DNA, whereas the V and J calls and clone size are those reported in that table. This sample has some 200,000 clones, with under 90% found just once. CDR3 size: 15 residues. The germline V gene has CDR1 KGHSH and CDR2 LQKENI. Trimming removed 4 bases from V and 1 base from J; junction bases left unmatched: 5. Sequenced sample: peripheral blood. The chain has TRBV18 and TRBJ1-1, with TRBD1 identical over 8 bases. The TCR sequence derives from a man older than 75 with acute or convalescent COVID-19. The CDR3 loop is CASSLDRAGNTEAFF. Here the CDR3 DNA reads TGTGCCAGCTCACTGGACAGGGCGGGGAACACTGAAGCTTTCTTT.